Following are 20 T cell receptor beta chains from one sample sequenced in a study of T cell repertoires in cytomegalovirus infection. TCRdb re-called the reads through MiXCR, storing one row per CDR3 protein. Here the sample spans under 350,000 distinct CDR3 sequences, over 7.5% being singletons. Sequenced input: PBMCs. The receptors were gathered from a human donor in good health (CMV status not recorded). Some clones in this sample may be carry-over from other donors' samples.

The sample holds many counts of this clonotype. The chain employs TRBV6-1 and TRBJ1-1, with TRBD1 identical over 9 bases. The germline V gene encodes CDR1 MNHNS and CDR2 SASEGT. Trimming removed 5 bases from V and 4 bases from J; junction bases left unmatched: 20. The CDR3 has 19 amino acids. The CDR3 DNA reads as TGTGCCAGCAGTTCCCTCCTCGTTTATCGGACAGGGGAGGGCACTGAAGCTTTCTTT. Translating gives CASSSLLVYRTGEGTEAFF.

This clonotype was detected ten times or more. The CDR3 is CASSSWRGRGRNEQFF. The CDR3 coding sequence is TGTGCCAGCAGTTCGTGGCGCGGGAGGGGTAGGAATGAGCAGTTCTTC. The genes are TRBV6-1 and TRBJ2-1, with 9 bases matching TRBD2. The CDR3 has 16 amino acids. CDR1 is MNHNS and CDR2 is SASEGT in the germline V gene. The V segment lost 5 bases and the J segment 7 bases; nucleotides outside the gene matches: 12.

This clonotype was seen at least ten times. The chain carries TRBV5-6 and TRBJ2-2, with D hard to call. Trimming stripped 4 bases from V and 0 bases from J, with 13 bases between. Looked up from germline, CDR1 is SGHDT and CDR2 is YYEEEE. The CDR3 runs to 16 residues. The CDR3 sequence is CASSQLWAPNTGELFF. DNA of the CDR3: TGTGCCAGCAGCCAATTGTGGGCGCCGAACACCGGGGAGCTGTTTTTT. The variable domain in full, with the rest retrieved from reference TRBV5-6 and TRBJ2-2, is DAGVTQSPTHLIKTRGQQVTLRCSPKSGHDTVSWYQQALGQGPQFIFQYYEEEERQRGNFPDRFSGHQFPNYSSELNVNALLLGDSALYLCASSQLWAPNTGELFFGEGSRLTVL.

The rearrangement links TRBV4-3 to TRBJ2-3; a possible D gene is TRBD2 (5 bases). V gave up 0 bases and J gave up 4 bases, with 14 bases separating them. The CDR3 runs to 16 residues. Germline values: CDR1 LGHNA, CDR2 YSLEER. The CDR3 bases are TGCGCCAGCAGCCAAGAAGGGTTGGGGAGAGCAGATACGCAGTATTTT. Its translation: CASSQEGLGRADTQYF.

This clonotype was seen ten or more times. This rearrangement joins TRBV7-9 to TRBJ1-5; 8 nucleotides agree with TRBD1. This CDR3 region has 18 residues. V shed 4 bases, J shed 2 bases, and the junction held 13 bases outside the gene matches. The germline V gene encodes CDR1 SEHNR and CDR2 FQNEAQ (reference sequence). CDR3 residues: CASSSTGTGGGGNQPQHF. The CDR3 nucleotides read TGTGCCAGCAGCTCTACCGGGACAGGAGGAGGTGGCAATCAGCCCCAGCATTTT.

This clonotype was recorded a few times. The CDR3, as DNA: TGTGCCAGCAGTTTAAGCGGGGGGGGAGGAGAGACCCAGTACTTC. Translated: CASSLSGGGGETQYF. The chain has TRBV12-3 or TRBV12-4 and TRBJ2-5; TRBD2 matches 10 bases. The CDR3 contains 15 residues. The junction had 4 bases not matched to a gene; V was cut back by 2 bases and J by 4 bases.

This clonotype was observed a few times. The CDR3 DNA reads TGTGCCAGCAGTCCCTTACGGCAGTCCGGGGAGCTGTTTTTT. Amino acids: CASSPLRQSGELFF. This chain links TRBV2 with TRBJ2-2; D ambiguous. Germline loops: CDR1 SNHLY, CDR2 FYNNEI. There are 14 residues in the CDR3. Trimming pared 5 bases from V and 6 bases from J, leaving 13 bases between.

The J gene is TRBJ1-2, the V gene TRBV12-3 or TRBV12-4; D ambiguous. The CDR3 has 15 residues. V was cut by 6 bases and J by 2 bases, with 16 bases left in between. The chain's CDR3 is CASSPGGDSNYGYTF. CDR3 coding DNA: TGTGCCAGCAGCCCGGGCGGAGATTCAAACTATGGCTACACCTTC.

In this sample, this clonotype turned up a few times. The chain joins TRBV25-1 to TRBJ1-6, with 8 nucleotides matching TRBD1. This CDR3 has 15 amino acids. CDR1 MGHDK and CDR2 SYGVNS come from the germline V gene. Losses at the gene ends were 2 bases for V and 10 bases for J; bases not matched to a gene: 7. The CDR3 DNA reads TGTGCCAGCAGTGAAGGTCGGACAGGGTCCTCACCCCTCCACTTT. Amino acid sequence: CASSEGRTGSSPLHF.

At least ten counts were recorded for this clonotype. The chain links TRBV7-2 to TRBJ1-3, with TRBD1 identical over 7 bases. Germline V gene sequence: CDR1 SGHTA, CDR2 FQGNSA. This CDR3 is built from 16 residues. With 5 bases clipped from V and 0 bases from J, the junction kept 7 bases outside the gene matches. The CDR3 sequence is CASSARQGFSGNTIYF. CDR3 nucleotide sequence: TGTGCCAGCAGCGCAAGACAGGGTTTCTCTGGAAACACCATATATTTT. Filled out from reference TRBV7-2 and TRBJ1-3, the complete variable domain reads GAGVSQSPSNKVTEKGKDVELRCDPISGHTALYWYRQSLGQGLEFLIYFQGNSAPDKSGLPSDRFSAERTGGSVSTLTIQRTQQEDSAVYLCASSARQGFSGNTIYFGEGSWLTVV.

This clonotype has a count of ten or more. The chain carries TRBV12-3 or TRBV12-4 and TRBJ2-3; 9 nucleotides match TRBD2. The CDR3 has 16 amino acids. V lost 2 bases and J lost 0; bases outside the gene matches: 3. CDR3 DNA sequence: TGTGCCAGCAGTTTACGGGCGGGGGGGAGCACAGATACGCAGTATTTT. Translated: CASSLRAGGSTDTQYF.

This clonotype came up many times. V is TRBV7-2 and J is TRBJ2-2; D perhaps matches TRBD2 (6 bases). This CDR3 is built from 15 residues. V was clipped by 5 bases and J by 7 bases, with 17 bases between them. Germline V CDR1 and CDR2: SGHTA, FQGNSA. CDR3 loop: CASSPRGGALGELFF. DNA of the CDR3: TGTGCCAGCAGCCCCCGGGGCGGGGCCCTCGGGGAGCTGTTTTTT.

CDR3 bases: TGTGCCAGCAGCTTCCTCGGTATTGAGCAGTTCTTC. Its translation is CASSFLGIEQFF. The rearrangement joins TRBV7-8 to TRBJ2-1, with D unresolved. The CDR3 is 12 residues long. In germline, CDR1 is SGHVS, CDR2 FQNEAQ. Trimming cost V 3 bases and J 9 bases, with 9 bases left between them.

There are a few counts of this clonotype. This sequence joins TRBV12-3 or TRBV12-4 and TRBJ2-3; TRBD1 matches 9 bases. J lost 3 bases, V lost 1 base, and 8 bases had no gene match. CDR3 length equals 17 residues. The chain's CDR3 is CASSLGGGQGRTDTQYF. The CDR3 nucleotides read TGTGCCAGCAGTTTAGGTGGGGGACAGGGTCGGACAGATACGCAGTATTTT.

There are many counts of this clonotype. V and J are TRBV7-6 and TRBJ1-3; D gene uncertain. The length of the CDR3 is 16 residues. Germline V gene data show CDR1 as SGHVS and CDR2 as FNYEAQ. Trimming took 1 base from V and 0 from J, leaving 10 bases between them. CDR3 bases: TGTGCCAGCAGCTTAGTAGTGGATGACTCTGGAAACACCATATATTTT. This translates into CASSLVVDDSGNTIYF.

V is TRBV29-1 and J is TRBJ2-5; the D call may be TRBD1 or TRBD2 (5 bases each). CDR3 length: 13 amino acids. The germline V gene has CDR1 SQVTM and CDR2 ANQGSEA. Between the trimmed V and J ends, which lost 2 bases and 4 bases, there was a span of 11 bases. CDR3 DNA sequence: TGCAGCGTTGAACCGGGGCCCGGAGAGACCCAGTACTTC. Protein product: CSVEPGPGETQYF.

Ten or more counts support this clonotype. This chain links TRBV12-3 or TRBV12-4 with TRBJ1-2; 9 positions match TRBD1. This CDR3 region has 16 residues. V was pared by 5 bases and J by 0 bases, with 7 bases of the junction left unmatched. This chain's CDR3 is CASSNRDRVANYGYTF. CDR3 DNA sequence: TGTGCCAGCAGTAACCGGGACAGGGTTGCTAACTATGGCTACACCTTC.

This clonotype appeared many times. The V gene is TRBV7-2, the J gene TRBJ2-7; D possibly corresponds to TRBD1 (5 bases). V gave up 5 bases and J gave up 0 bases, with 8 bases separating them. This CDR3 has 13 residues. Germline-derived CDR1 and CDR2 are SGHTA and FQGNSA. DNA of the CDR3: TGTGCCAGCAGCCAGACAGTCTCCTACGAGCAGTACTTC. It is translated as CASSQTVSYEQYF.

This clonotype was counted a few times. J is TRBJ1-2 and V is TRBV24-1, with unresolved D. Trimming removed 0 bases at V and 8 bases at J, with 9 bases between. In germline, CDR1 is KGHDR, CDR2 SFDVKD. This CDR3 has 13 residues. The CDR3 region has the DNA TGTGCCACCAGTGATTTGGGAAACTGGGGCTACACCTTC. It encodes CATSDLGNWGYTF.

This clonotype was seen at least ten times. The chain links TRBV12-3 or TRBV12-4 to TRBJ1-1, with unresolved D. V was shortened by 2 bases and J by 5 bases, with 3 bases between the two germline ends. The CDR3 runs 11 residues. CDR3 loop: CASSLKTEAFF. The CDR3 DNA is TGTGCCAGCAGTTTAAAAACTGAAGCTTTCTTT.